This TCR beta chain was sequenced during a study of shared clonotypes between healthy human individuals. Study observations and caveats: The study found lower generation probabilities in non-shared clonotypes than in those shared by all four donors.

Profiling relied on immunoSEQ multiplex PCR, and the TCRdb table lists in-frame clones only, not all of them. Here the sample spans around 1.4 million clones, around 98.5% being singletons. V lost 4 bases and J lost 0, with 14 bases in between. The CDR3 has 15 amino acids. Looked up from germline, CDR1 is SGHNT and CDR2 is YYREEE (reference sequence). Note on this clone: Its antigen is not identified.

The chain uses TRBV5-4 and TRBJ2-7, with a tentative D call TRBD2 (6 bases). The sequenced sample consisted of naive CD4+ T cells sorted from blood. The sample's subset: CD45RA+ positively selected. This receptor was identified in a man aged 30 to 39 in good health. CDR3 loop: CASSRRAESSYEQYF. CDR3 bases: TGTGCCAGCAGCCGGAGGGCCGAGAGCTCCTACGAGCAGTACTTC.